This entry features one T cell receptor beta chain sequence. Sequenced by immunoSEQ multiplex PCR; TCRdb stores in-frame clones only, minus some. The data show some 530,000 clones, about 88% seen once. These data belong to a study of blood T cell repertoires in COVID-19. Study at large: The study drew acute and convalescent COVID-19 samples from the United States, Italy and Spain.

Participants had their cohort set by participant-reported clinical history. Germline V gene sequence: CDR1 SGHDN, CDR2 FVKESK. V was clipped by 0 bases and J by 0 bases, with 9 bases between them. The CDR3 covers 16 residues. The sample comprised PBMCs or T cells enriched from blood (not recorded which). The chain combines TRBV14 with TRBJ1-3, with D possibly matching TRBD1 (5 bases). The sequence derives from a woman in her sixties or seventies who had recovered from COVID-19. The CDR3 DNA reads as TGTGCCAGCAGCCAAGACGTGGGGCGCTCTGGAAACACCATATATTTT. The encoded protein is CASSQDVGRSGNTIYF.